The 11 T cell receptor beta chains below all came from one sample that was sequenced in a study of CD4 T cells in relation to SARS-CoV-2 and coronaviruses. Before the COVID-19 pandemic, during about 2011-2019, CD4+ T cells were taken from unexposed donors. Assay: immunoSEQ multiplex PCR; the TCRdb copy retains only in-frame clones and omits some. This table holds 65,000 or so clones, 87% found once. Sequencing used memory CD4+ T cells from PBMCs. Receptors were obtained from a human donor in good health.

The CDR3: CASSPRPGEKLFF. The CDR3 bases are TGTGCCAGTAGTCCCCGTCCGGGGGAAAAACTGTTTTTT. The rearrangement joins TRBV19 to TRBJ1-4; D uncertain. The CDR3 is 13 amino acids. V was pared by 5 bases and J by 8 bases, with 12 bases between. Germline V gene data show CDR1 as LNHDA and CDR2 as SQIVND (reference sequence).

The chain has TRBV6-1 and TRBJ2-1; no clear D. CDR3 length equals 15 residues. Germline V CDR1 and CDR2: MNHNS, SASEGT. Trimming removed 11 bases from V and 0 bases from J, with 17 bases in between. Written as DNA, the CDR3 is TGTGCCCCCCAACGGCAGCCTAGCTCCTACAATGAGCAGTTCTTC. This encodes CAPQRQPSSYNEQFF.

The chain joins TRBV5-1 to TRBJ1-1; TRBD1 is a possible D gene (5 bases). CDR1 and CDR2 (germline): SGHRS, YFSETQ. V shed 2 bases and J shed 0 bases, with 8 bases lying between them. The CDR3 consists of 14 residues. The CDR3 sequence is CASSLTGVNTEAFF. In nucleotides, the CDR3 is TGCGCCAGCAGCTTAACAGGAGTGAACACTGAAGCTTTCTTT.

This chain uses TRBV7-9 with TRBJ2-5; no firm D call. V was trimmed by 2 bases and J by 10 bases, leaving 8 bases between them. The CDR3 totals 11 residues. The germline V gene has CDR1 SEHNR and CDR2 FQNEAQ (reference sequence). CDR3 bases: TGTGCCAGCAGCTTACGAGGCGACCAGTACTTC. Translating gives CASSLRGDQYF.

The rearrangement links TRBV6-5 to TRBJ2-3, with unresolved D. The germline CDR1 and CDR2 sequences are MNHEY and SVGAGI. This CDR3 has 16 residues. V gave up 1 base and J gave up 0 bases, with 11 bases separating them. This chain's CDR3 is CASSYLGTLSTDTQYF. The DNA of the CDR3 is TGTGCCAGCAGTTACTTAGGCACCCTAAGCACAGATACGCAGTATTTT.

The V call is TRBV7-2, the J call TRBJ1-1; 10 bases are shared with TRBD1. Per the germline V gene, CDR1 is SGHTA and CDR2 is FQGNSA. The length of the CDR3 is 14 residues. The ends lost 5 bases at V and 5 bases at J; junction bases unmatched: 5. CDR3 sequence: CASSRDRGITEAFF. The DNA of the CDR3 is TGTGCCAGCAGCCGGGACAGGGGAATTACTGAAGCTTTCTTT.

The chain joins TRBV4-1 to TRBJ1-2; tentatively, D is TRBD1 (6 bases). CDR3 length equals 18 residues. Looked up from germline, CDR1 is MGHRA and CDR2 is YSYEKL. The V end was cut by 0 bases, the J end by 8 bases, with 25 bases between. CDR3 sequence reads: CASSQDLQGVSSPEGYTF. The CDR3 DNA reads TGCGCCAGCAGCCAAGATTTACAGGGTGTGAGCTCACCGGAGGGCTACACCTTC.

The chain has TRBV2 and TRBJ2-2; 9 nucleotides match TRBD1. There are 16 residues in the CDR3. V was pared by 3 bases and J by 5 bases, with 7 bases of the junction left unmatched. Germline CDR1 reads SNHLY; CDR2 reads FYNNEI. This CDR3 is CASSEEQGAGTGELFF. For the CDR3, the DNA is TGTGCCAGCAGTGAGGAACAGGGGGCTGGGACCGGGGAGCTGTTTTTT.

This clone was detected once. The chain has TRBV10-2 and TRBJ1-3; no firm D call. The CDR3 has 11 residues. With 10 bases removed from V and 9 bases from J, the gap between germline ends came to 13 bases. Germline V lookup: CDR1 WSHSY, CDR2 SAAADI. The CDR3 is CATYGGSTIYF. The CDR3 coding sequence is TGCGCCACCTACGGCGGGTCCACCATATATTTT.

This clone appeared a few times. The genes are TRBV24-1 and TRBJ2-3, with TRBD2 matching over 7 bases. The CDR3 consists of 16 residues. Germline assignment: CDR1 KGHDR and CDR2 SFDVKD. Germline trimming cut 4 bases from V and 5 bases from J; bases unmatched to any gene: 11. This CDR3 reads CATSEGSAGVEDTQYF. The CDR3 DNA follows: TGTGCCACCAGTGAAGGGTCGGCGGGGGTTGAAGATACGCAGTATTTT.

This rearrangement joins TRBV30 to TRBJ1-6; TRBD1 matches at 7 bases. The CDR3 is 14 residues long. The junction had 4 bases not matched to a gene; V was cut back by 0 bases and J by 8 bases. Germline CDR1 reads GTSNPN; CDR2 reads SVGIG (reference sequence). CDR3 sequence (DNA): TGTGCCTGGAGTGTGGGGACAGAGGATTCACCCCTCCACTTT. The encoded protein is CAWSVGTEDSPLHF.